The present entry profiles one T cell receptor (beta chain) with its context. Its antigen remains unidentified. No qualities accompany the bases; no much larger clone lies one base away. This entry comes from a study of tumour-infiltrating T cells in Burkitt lymphoma (dated by TCRdb to the early 2020s). With regard to the full study: All epidemiological subtypes of Burkitt lymphoma were represented in the cohort, which was made up of around 82 patients. When TCR repertoire data were correlated with clinical outcome, productive clonality turned out to predict both overall and progression-free survival, independent of established prognosticators, age at diagnosis among them.

Points the paper makes about the study in general: Numerous Burkitt lymphoma patients were found to share several public clonotypes, a finding suggesting shared tumour neoantigen selection that is absent from diffuse large B-cell lymphoma.

The germline V gene supplies CDR1 MNHNS and CDR2 SASEGT. Between the V and J ends, shortened by 4 bases and 3 bases respectively, the junction contains 14 bases. The CDR3 contains 15 residues, cysteine and phenylalanine counted. CDR3 DNA only is kept here, 45 bases in frame from base 1. The library was prepared using the immunoSEQ multiplex PCR assay. TCRdb re-hosts the immuneACCESS table, in-frame sequences only. Its copies lack some clones; in the studies checked, an unresolved V gene accounts for under half of them, and the cause for the rest is not known. Present in this sample are 1,500 to 1,800 clones, around 10% of which were seen just once. The ten largest account for 12% to 15% of the sample.

The chain couples TRBV6-1 to TRBJ2-3; a tentative D match to TRBD2 spans 6 bases. The sample comprised tumor tissue. The sequence came from a human donor with Burkitt lymphoma. CDR3 reads: CASSARLGQTDTQYF. The DNA is TGTGCCAGCAGTGCAAGACTAGGCCAAACAGATACGCAGTATTTT.